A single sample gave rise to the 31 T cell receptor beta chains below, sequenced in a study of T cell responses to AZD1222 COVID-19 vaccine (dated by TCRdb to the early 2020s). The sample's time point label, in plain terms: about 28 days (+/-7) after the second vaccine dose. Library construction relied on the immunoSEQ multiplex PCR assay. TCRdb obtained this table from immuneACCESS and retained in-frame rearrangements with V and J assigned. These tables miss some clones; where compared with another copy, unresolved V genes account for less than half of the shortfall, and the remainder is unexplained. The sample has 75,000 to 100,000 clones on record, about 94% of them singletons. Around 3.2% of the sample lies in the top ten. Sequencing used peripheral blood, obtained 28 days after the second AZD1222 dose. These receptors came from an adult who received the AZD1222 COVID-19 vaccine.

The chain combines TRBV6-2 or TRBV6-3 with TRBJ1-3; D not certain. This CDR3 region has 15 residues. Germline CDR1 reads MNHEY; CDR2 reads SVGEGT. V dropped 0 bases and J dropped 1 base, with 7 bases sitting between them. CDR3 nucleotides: TGTGCCAGCAGTTACTCCCCCGCGTCTGGAAACACCATATATTTT. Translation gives CASSYSPASGNTIYF.

The DNA for the CDR3 is TGTGCCAGCAGTTCCGCGGTAGCGAAGTACGATACGCAGTATTTT. This sequence encodes CASSSAVAKYDTQYF. This chain connects TRBV27 to TRBJ2-3, with D perhaps matching TRBD2 (5 bases). The CDR3 extends over 15 amino acids. Trimming took 4 bases from V and 6 from J, leaving 17 bases between them. Germline values: CDR1 MNHEY, CDR2 SMNVEV (reference sequence).

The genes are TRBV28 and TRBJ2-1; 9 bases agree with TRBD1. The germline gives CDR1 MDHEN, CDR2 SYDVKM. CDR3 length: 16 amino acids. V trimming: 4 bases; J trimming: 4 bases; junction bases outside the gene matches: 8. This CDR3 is CASSSNPGTGYNEQFF. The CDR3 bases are TGTGCCAGCAGTTCAAACCCCGGGACAGGGTACAATGAGCAGTTCTTC.

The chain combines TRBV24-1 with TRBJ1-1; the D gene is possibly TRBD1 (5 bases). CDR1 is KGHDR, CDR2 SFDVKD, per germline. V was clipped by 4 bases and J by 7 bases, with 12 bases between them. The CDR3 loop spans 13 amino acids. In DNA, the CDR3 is TGTGCCACCAGTGACTGGGGCGGTTATGAAGCTTTCTTT. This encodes CATSDWGGYEAFF.

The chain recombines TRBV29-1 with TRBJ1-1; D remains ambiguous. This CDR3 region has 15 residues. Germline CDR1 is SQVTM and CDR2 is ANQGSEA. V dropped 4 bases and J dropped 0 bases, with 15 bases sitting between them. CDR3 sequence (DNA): TGCAGCGTTGTTAGCGGGGTGACTTTGAACACTGAAGCTTTCTTT. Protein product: CSVVSGVTLNTEAFF.

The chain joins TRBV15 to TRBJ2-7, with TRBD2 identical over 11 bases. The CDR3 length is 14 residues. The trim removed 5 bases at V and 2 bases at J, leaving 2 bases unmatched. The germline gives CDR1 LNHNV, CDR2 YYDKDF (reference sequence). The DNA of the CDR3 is TGTGCCACCAGCCATAGCGGGGGGGCCTACGAGCAGTACTTC. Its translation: CATSHSGGAYEQYF.

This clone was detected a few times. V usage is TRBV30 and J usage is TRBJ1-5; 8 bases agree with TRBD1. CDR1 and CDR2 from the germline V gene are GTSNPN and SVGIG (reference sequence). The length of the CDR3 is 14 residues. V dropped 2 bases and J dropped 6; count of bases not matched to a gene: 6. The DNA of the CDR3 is TGTGCCTGGAGTACCAGGGGGCTGACTCAGCCCCAGCATTTT. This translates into CAWSTRGLTQPQHF.

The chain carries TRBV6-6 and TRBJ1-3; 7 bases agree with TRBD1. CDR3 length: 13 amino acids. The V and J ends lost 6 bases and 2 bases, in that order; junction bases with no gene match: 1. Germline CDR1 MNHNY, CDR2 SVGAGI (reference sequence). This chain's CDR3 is CASRQGTGNTIYF. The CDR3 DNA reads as TGTGCCAGCAGACAGGGGACTGGAAACACCATATATTTT.

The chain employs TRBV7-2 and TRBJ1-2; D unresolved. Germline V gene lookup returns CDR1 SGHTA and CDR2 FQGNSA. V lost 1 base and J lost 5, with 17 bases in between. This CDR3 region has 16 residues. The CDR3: CASSLGVATAKYGYTF. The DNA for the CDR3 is TGTGCCAGCAGCTTAGGGGTGGCAACAGCAAAATATGGCTACACCTTC.

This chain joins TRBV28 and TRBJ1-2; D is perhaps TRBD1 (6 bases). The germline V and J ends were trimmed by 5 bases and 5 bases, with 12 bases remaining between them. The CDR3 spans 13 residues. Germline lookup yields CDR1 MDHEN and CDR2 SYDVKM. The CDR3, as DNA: TGTGCCAGCAGTACAGGGATCCGGTATGGCTACACCTTC. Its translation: CASSTGIRYGYTF.

The CDR3 bases are TGTGCCAGCAGCTTAGGGTCAGGGCTTAATCAGCCCCAGCATTTT. Its protein product is CASSLGSGLNQPQHF. The chain uses TRBV7-9 and TRBJ1-5; tentatively, D is TRBD1 (5 bases). Trimming took 1 base from V and 4 from J, leaving 11 bases between them. CDR1 SEHNR and CDR2 FQNEAQ come from the germline V gene (reference sequence). This CDR3 comprises 15 residues.

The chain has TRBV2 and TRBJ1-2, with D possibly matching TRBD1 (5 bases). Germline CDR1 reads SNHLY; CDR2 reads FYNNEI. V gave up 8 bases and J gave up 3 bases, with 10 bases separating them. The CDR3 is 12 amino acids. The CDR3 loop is CASGTGDYGYTF. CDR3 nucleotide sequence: TGTGCCAGCGGTACAGGCGACTATGGCTACACCTTC.

The CDR3 DNA sequence: TGTGCCATCAGAGACCTCCCAGACGTTTCCGCGCAGTATTTT. This encodes CAIRDLPDVSAQYF. The chain couples TRBV10-3 to TRBJ2-3; D gene uncertain. The CDR3 contains 14 residues. The V gene lost 6 bases and the J gene lost 10 bases, with 20 bases spanning the gap. Germline V gene lookup returns CDR1 ENHRY and CDR2 SYGVKD.

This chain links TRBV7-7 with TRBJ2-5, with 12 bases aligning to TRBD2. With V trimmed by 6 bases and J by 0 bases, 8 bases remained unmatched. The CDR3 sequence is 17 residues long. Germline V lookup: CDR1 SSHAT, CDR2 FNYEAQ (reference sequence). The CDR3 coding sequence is TGTGCCAGCAGTTTGACTAGCGGGGGCCCCTACCAAGAGACCCAGTACTTC. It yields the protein CASSLTSGGPYQETQYF.

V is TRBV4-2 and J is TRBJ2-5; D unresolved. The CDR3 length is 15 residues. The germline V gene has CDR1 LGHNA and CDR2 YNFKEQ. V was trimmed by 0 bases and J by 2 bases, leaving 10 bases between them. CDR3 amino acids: CASSQDGMGQETQYF. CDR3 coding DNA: TGTGCCAGCAGCCAAGATGGGATGGGGCAAGAGACCCAGTACTTC.

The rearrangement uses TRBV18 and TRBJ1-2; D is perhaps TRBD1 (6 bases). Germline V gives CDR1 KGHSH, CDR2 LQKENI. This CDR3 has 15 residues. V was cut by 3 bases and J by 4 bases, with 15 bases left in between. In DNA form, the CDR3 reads TGTGCCAGCTCACCGGCAGAGGGGGGCGGCTATGGCTACACCTTC. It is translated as CASSPAEGGGYGYTF.

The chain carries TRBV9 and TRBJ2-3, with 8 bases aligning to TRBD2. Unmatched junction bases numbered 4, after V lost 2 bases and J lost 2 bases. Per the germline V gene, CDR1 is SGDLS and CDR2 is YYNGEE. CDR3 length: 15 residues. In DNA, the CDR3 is TGTGCCAGCAGCGTCGCGGGGGGAGACACAGATACGCAGTATTTT. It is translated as CASSVAGGDTDTQYF.

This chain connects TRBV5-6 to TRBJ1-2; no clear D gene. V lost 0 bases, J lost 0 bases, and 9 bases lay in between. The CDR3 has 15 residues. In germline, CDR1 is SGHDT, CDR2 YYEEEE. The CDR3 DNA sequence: TGTGCCAGCAGCTTGGAAGCGTGGCCTAACTATGGCTACACCTTC. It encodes CASSLEAWPNYGYTF.

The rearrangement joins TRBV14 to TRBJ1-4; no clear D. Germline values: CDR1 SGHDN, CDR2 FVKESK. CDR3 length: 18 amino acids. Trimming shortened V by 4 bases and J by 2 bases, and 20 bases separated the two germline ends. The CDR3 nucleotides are TGTGCCAGCAGCCTAATGCCCATAGGCTTTAAGACTAATGAAAAACTGTTTTTT. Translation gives CASSLMPIGFKTNEKLFF. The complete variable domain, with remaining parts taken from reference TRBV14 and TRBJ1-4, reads EAGVTQFPSHSVIEKGQTVTLRCDPISGHDNLYWYRRVMGKEIKFLLHFVKESKQDESGMPNNRFLAERTGGTYSTLKVQPAELEDSGVYFCASSLMPIGFKTNEKLFFGSGTQLSVL.

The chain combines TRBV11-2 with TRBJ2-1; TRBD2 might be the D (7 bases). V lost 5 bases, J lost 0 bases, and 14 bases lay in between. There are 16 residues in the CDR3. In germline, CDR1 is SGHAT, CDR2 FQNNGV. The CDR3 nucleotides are TGTGCCAGCAGCATCCGCGGGGGCCCCTCCTACAATGAGCAGTTCTTC. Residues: CASSIRGGPSYNEQFF.

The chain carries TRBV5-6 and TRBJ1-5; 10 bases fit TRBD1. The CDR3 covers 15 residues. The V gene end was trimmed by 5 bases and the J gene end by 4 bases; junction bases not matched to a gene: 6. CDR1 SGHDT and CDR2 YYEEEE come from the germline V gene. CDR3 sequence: CASSSDRGLNQPQHF. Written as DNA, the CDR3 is TGTGCCAGCAGTTCCGACAGGGGGCTTAATCAGCCCCAGCATTTT.

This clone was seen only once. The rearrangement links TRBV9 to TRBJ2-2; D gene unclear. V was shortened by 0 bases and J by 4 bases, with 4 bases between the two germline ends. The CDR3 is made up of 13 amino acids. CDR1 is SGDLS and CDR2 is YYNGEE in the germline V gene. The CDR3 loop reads CASSVDSTGELFF. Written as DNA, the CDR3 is TGTGCCAGCAGCGTAGACAGCACCGGGGAGCTGTTTTTT.

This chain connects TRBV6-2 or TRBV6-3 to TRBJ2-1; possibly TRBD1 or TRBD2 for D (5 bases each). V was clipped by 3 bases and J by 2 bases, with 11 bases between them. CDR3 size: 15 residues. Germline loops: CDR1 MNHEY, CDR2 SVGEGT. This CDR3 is CASSYEGPAYNEQFF. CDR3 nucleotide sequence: TGTGCCAGCAGTTATGAGGGACCAGCCTACAATGAGCAGTTCTTC.

CDR3 protein: CASSPRGTGTTNEKLFF. In DNA form, the CDR3 reads TGTGCCAGCTCACCACGCGGGACAGGCACAACTAATGAAAAACTGTTTTTT. The chain is built from TRBV18 and TRBJ1-4, with 8 positions matching TRBD1. The trim removed 1 base at V and 0 bases at J, leaving 4 bases unmatched. The CDR3 covers 17 residues. Germline V gene sequence: CDR1 KGHSH, CDR2 LQKENI.

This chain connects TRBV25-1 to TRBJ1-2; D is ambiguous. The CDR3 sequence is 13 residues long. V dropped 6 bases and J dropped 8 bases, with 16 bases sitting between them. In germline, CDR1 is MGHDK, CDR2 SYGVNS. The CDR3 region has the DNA TGTGCCAGCAGGCAGGACCGCTTGGGAGGCTACACCTTC. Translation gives CASRQDRLGGYTF.

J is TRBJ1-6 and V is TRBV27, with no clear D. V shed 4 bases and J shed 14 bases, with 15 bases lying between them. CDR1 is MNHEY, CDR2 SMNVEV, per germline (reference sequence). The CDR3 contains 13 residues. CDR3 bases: TGTGCCAGCAGTTGGACGGGCAGTGAGGCCCTCCACTTT. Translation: CASSWTGSEALHF.

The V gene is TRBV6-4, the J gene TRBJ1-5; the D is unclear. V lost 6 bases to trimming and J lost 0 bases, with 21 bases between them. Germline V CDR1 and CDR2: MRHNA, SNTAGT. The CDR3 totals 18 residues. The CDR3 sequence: CASSRNGPDLYSNQPQHF. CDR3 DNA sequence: TGTGCCAGCAGCCGGAACGGCCCAGACCTATATAGCAATCAGCCCCAGCATTTT.

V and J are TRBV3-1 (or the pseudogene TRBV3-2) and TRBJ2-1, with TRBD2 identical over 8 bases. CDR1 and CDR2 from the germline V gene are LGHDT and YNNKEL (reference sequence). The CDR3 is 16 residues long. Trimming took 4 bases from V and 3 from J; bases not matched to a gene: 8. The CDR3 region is CASSPYGAGVYNEQFF. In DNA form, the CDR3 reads TGTGCCAGCAGCCCCTATGGAGCGGGAGTCTACAATGAGCAGTTCTTC.

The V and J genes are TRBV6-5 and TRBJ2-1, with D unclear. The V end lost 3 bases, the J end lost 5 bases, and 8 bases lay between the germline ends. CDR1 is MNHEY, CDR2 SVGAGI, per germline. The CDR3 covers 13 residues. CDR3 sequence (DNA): TGTGCCAGCAGTTATTTAGTTGACAATGAGCAGTTCTTC. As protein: CASSYLVDNEQFF.

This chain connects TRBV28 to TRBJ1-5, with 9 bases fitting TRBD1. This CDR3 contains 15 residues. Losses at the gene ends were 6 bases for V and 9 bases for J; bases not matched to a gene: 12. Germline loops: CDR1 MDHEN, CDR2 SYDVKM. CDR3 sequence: CASSSGQGGVWPQHF. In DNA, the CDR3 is TGTGCCAGCAGCTCGGGACAGGGTGGGGTGTGGCCCCAGCATTTT.

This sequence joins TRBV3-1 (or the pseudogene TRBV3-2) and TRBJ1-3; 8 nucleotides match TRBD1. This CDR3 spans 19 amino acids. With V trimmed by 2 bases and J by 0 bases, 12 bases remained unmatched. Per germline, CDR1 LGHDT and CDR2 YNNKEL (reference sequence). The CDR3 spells CASSQIGGTGGYSGNTIYF. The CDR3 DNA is TGTGCCAGCAGCCAAATCGGAGGTACAGGGGGTTACTCTGGAAACACCATATATTTT.